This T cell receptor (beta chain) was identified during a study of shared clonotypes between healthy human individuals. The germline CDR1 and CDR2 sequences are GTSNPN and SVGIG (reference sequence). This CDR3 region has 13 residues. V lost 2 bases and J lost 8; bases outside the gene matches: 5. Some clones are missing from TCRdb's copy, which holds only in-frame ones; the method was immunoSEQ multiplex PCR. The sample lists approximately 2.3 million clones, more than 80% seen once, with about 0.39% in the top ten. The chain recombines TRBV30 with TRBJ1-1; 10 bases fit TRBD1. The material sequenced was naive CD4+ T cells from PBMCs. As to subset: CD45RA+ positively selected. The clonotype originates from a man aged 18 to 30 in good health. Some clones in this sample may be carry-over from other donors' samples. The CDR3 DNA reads TGTGCCTGGAGTCCCGACAGGGGGCCCGAAGCTTTCTTT. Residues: CAWSPDRGPEAFF.